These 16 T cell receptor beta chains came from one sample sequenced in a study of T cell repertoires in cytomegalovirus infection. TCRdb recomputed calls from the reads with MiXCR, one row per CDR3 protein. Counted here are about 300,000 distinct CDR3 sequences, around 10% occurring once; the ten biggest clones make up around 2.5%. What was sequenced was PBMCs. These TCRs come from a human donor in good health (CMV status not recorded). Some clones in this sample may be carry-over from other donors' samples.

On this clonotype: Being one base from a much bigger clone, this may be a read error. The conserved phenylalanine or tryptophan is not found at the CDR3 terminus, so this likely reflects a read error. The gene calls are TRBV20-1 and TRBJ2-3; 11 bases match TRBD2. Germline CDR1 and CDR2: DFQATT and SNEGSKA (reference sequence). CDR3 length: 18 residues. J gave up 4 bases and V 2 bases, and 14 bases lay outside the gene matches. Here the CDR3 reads CSARFRKTLAGGSDTQYL. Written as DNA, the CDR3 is TGCAGTGCTAGATTTAGGAAGACTCTAGCGGGGGGTTCAGATACGCAGTATTTA.

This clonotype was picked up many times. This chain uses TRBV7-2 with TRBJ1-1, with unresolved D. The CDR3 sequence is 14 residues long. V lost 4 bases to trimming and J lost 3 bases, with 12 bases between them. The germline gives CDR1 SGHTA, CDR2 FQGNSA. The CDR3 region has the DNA TGTGCCAGCAGCTCTAGCAGAGAGCACACTGAAGCTTTCTTT. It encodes CASSSSREHTEAFF.

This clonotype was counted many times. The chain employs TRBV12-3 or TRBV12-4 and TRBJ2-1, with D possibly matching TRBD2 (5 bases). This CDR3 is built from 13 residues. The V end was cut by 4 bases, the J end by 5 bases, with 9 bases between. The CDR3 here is CASSYYGDNEQFF. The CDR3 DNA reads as TGTGCCAGCAGTTACTACGGGGACAATGAGCAGTTCTTC.

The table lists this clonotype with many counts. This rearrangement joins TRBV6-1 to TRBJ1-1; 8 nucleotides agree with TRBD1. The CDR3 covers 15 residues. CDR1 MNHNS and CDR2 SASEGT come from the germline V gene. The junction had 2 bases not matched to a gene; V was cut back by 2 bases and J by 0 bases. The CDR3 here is CASSEQGALNTEAFF. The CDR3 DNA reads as TGTGCCAGCAGTGAACAGGGGGCCCTGAACACTGAAGCTTTCTTT.

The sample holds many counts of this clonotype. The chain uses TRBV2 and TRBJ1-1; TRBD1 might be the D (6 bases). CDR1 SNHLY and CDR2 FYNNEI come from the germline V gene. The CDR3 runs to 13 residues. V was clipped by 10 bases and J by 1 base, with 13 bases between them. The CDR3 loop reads CAIQRTENTEAFF. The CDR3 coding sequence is TGTGCCATCCAGAGGACAGAGAACACTGAAGCTTTCTTT.

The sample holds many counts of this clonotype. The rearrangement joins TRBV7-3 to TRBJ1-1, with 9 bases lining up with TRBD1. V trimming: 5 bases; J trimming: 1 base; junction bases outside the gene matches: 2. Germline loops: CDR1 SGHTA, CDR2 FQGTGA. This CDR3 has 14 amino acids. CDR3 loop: CASSPTGGNTEAFF. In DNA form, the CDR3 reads TGTGCCAGCAGCCCGACAGGGGGGAACACTGAAGCTTTCTTT.

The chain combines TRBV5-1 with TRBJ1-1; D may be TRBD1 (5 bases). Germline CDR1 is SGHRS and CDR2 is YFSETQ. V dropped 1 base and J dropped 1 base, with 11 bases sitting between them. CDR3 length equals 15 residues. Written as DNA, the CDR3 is TGCGCCAGCAGCTTGCTTGGGACGAGGAACACTGAAGCTTTCTTT. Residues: CASSLLGTRNTEAFF.

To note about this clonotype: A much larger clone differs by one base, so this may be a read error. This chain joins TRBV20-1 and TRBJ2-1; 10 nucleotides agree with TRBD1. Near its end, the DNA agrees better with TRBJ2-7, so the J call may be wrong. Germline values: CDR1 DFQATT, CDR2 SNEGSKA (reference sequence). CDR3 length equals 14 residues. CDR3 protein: CSATGDRGYNEQYF. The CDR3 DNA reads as TGCAGTGCTACCGGGGACAGGGGATACAATGAGCAGTACTTC.

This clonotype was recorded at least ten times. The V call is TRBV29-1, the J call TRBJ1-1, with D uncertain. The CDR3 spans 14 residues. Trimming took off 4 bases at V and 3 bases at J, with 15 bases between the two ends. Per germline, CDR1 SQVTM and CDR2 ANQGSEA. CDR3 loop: CSVASLRMDTEAFF. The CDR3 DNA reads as TGCAGCGTTGCCTCACTCAGGATGGACACTGAAGCTTTCTTT.

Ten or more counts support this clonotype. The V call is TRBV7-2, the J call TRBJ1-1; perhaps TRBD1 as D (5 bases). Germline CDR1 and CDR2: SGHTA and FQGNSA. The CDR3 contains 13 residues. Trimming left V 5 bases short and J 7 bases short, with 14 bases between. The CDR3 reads CASSPKAGYEAFF. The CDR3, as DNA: TGTGCCAGCAGCCCCAAAGCAGGGTATGAAGCTTTCTTT.

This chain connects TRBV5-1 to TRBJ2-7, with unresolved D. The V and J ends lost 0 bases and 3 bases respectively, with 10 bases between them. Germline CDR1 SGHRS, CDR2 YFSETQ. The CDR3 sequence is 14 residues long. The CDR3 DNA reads TGCGCCAGCAGCTTGGAGTCCAGCCGCTACGAGCAGTACTTC. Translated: CASSLESSRYEQYF.

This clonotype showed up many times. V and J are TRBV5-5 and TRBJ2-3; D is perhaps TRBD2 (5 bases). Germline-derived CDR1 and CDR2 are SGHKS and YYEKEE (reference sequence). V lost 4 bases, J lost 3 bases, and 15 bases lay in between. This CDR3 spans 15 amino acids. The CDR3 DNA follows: TGTGCCAGCAGCAGTGGGCTAGCTCGTACAGATACGCAGTATTTT. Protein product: CASSSGLARTDTQYF.

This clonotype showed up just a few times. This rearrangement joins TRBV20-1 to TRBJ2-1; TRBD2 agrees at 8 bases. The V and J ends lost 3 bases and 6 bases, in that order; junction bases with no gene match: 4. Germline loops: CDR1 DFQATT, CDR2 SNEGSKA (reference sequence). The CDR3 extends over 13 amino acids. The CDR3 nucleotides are TGCAGTGCTAGCGGGGGGGCCGGCAATGAGCAGTTCTTC. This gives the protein CSASGGAGNEQFF.

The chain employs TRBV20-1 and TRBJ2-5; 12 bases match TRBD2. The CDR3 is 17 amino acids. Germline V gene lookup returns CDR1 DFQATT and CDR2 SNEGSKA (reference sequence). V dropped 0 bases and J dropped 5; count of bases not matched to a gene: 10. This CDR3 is CSARDTLAGGYGETQYF. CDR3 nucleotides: TGCAGTGCTAGAGATACACTAGCGGGGGGCTATGGGGAGACCCAGTACTTC.

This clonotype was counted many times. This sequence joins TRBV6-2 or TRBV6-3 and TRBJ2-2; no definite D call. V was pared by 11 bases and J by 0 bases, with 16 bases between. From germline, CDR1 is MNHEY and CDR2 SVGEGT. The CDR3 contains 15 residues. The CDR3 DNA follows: TGTGCCGCCACCCAGAGGCAGCCGAACACCGGGGAGCTGTTTTTT. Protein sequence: CAATQRQPNTGELFF.

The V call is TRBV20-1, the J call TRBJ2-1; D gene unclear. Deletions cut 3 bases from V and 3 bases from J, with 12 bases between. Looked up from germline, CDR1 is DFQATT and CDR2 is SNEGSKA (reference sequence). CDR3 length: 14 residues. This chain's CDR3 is CSARLPASYNEQFF. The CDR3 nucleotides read TGCAGTGCTAGGTTGCCCGCGAGCTACAATGAGCAGTTCTTC.